Listed below are T cell receptor beta chains from one sample, sequenced in a study of cytomegalovirus exposure and HLA in healthy donors. The table came from immunoSEQ multiplex PCR; TCRdb's copy has only in-frame clones and leaves some out. This table holds approximately 160,000 clones, 75% to 85% found once. Sequenced material: PBMCs. All receptors come from a girl aged 2 to 9 in good health and CMV-seropositive. Both conserved end residues are part of each CDR3. The D gene is left open where the match is weak. Part of the rows lack a size; the others show once, few, many or a class for expanded clones.

CDR3 protein	CDR3 DNA	CDR3 length	J gene	V gene	D gene	clone size
CASSAGLKRVAGELFF	TGTGCCAGCAGTGCGGGTCTCAAGAGGGTTGCCGGGGAGCTGTTTTTT	16	TRBJ2-2	TRBV5-4	-	-
CATPLLGSNEKLFF	TGCGCCACCCCCTTATTGGGCTCAAATGAAAAACTGTTTTTT	14	TRBJ1-4	TRBV4-1	-	-
CSVRGTATEAFF	TGCAGCGTTCGGGGGACGGCCACTGAAGCTTTCTTT	12	TRBJ1-1	TRBV29-1	-	-
CASTQIGLAGHQETQYF	TGTGCCAGTACCCAGATTGGACTAGCGGGACATCAAGAGACCCAGTACTTC	17	TRBJ2-5	TRBV19	TRBD2	-
CASSFPSTWGEREETQYF	TGTGCCAGCAGTTTTCCTTCTACTTGGGGGGAGAGGGAAGAGACCCAGTACTTC	18	TRBJ2-5	TRBV28	-	-
CASSFFLANYGYTF	TGTGCCAGCAGTTTCTTCCTAGCTAACTATGGCTACACCTTC	14	TRBJ1-2	TRBV28	-	-
CASSLARYTEAFF	TGCGCCAGCAGCTTGGCCAGGTACACTGAAGCTTTCTTT	13	TRBJ1-1	TRBV5-1	-	-
CASSSEVANEKLFF	TGTGCCAGCAGTTCGGAGGTGGCTAATGAAAAACTGTTTTTT	14	TRBJ1-4	TRBV6-6	-	-
CASTSRVGAYEQYF	TGTGCCAGCACAAGCCGGGTAGGAGCCTACGAGCAGTACTTC	14	TRBJ2-7	TRBV6-1	-	-
CAWSVLPKWGQGVYGYTF	TGTGCCTGGAGTGTACTCCCAAAATGGGGACAGGGTGTCTATGGCTACACCTTC	18	TRBJ1-2	TRBV30	TRBD1	few
CASSGGMNRVRQPQHF	TGTGCCAGCAGTGGAGGGATGAACAGGGTGCGTCAGCCCCAGCATTTT	16	TRBJ1-5	TRBV2	-	-
CAWSVSSEAFF	TGTGCCTGGAGTGTTAGCAGTGAAGCTTTCTTT	11	TRBJ1-1	TRBV30	-	-
CASSQDTSGSANEQFF	TGCGCCAGCAGCCAAGATACTAGCGGGAGTGCAAATGAGCAGTTCTTC	16	TRBJ2-1	TRBV4-1	TRBD2	-
CASSSQETQYF	TGTGCCAGCAGCTCTCAAGAGACCCAGTACTTC	11	TRBJ2-5	TRBV7-6	-	-
CASSYSRGNTIYF	TGTGCCAGCAGTTACTCCAGGGGAAACACCATATATTTT	13	TRBJ1-3	TRBV6-6	-	-
CASSSGQGAHGYTF	TGCGCCAGCAGCTCCGGACAGGGGGCTCATGGCTACACCTTC	14	TRBJ1-2	TRBV5-1	TRBD1	once
CASSPRLAGAEQYF	TGTGCCAGCAGCCCTAGATTAGCGGGAGCGGAGCAGTACTTC	14	TRBJ2-7	TRBV5-4	TRBD2	-
CASSQGGSHTDTQYF	TGTGCCAGCAGCCAAGGAGGGAGCCACACAGATACGCAGTATTTT	15	TRBJ2-3	TRBV4-2	-	many
CASSKAHIGFDEKLFF	TGTGCCAGCAGCAAAGCGCACATCGGGTTTGATGAAAAACTGTTTTTT	16	TRBJ1-4	TRBV21-1	-	-
CASSQAPGQEETQYF	TGCGCCAGCAGCCAAGCACCCGGACAAGAAGAGACCCAGTACTTC	15	TRBJ2-5	TRBV4-1	-	-
CASSPTQVNTGELFF	TGTGCCAGCAGTCCCACCCAGGTCAACACCGGGGAGCTGTTTTTT	15	TRBJ2-2	TRBV28	-	once
CASSFGGQGAEKLFF	TGTGCCAGCAGTTTCGGGGGGCAAGGTGCGGAAAAACTGTTTTTT	15	TRBJ1-4	TRBV28	-	-
CASFDRSSYNEQFF	TGTGCCAGCTTCGACAGGAGCTCCTACAATGAGCAGTTCTTC	14	TRBJ2-1	TRBV5-4	-	-
CASSQSRGRQEKLFF	TGCGCCAGCAGCCAAAGCCGGGGGAGACAGGAAAAACTGTTTTTT	15	TRBJ1-4	TRBV5-1	-	-
CAASGQGADTQYF	TGTGCCGCCTCCGGGCAGGGCGCAGATACGCAGTATTTT	13	TRBJ2-3	TRBV10-3	-	-
CASSSPTGLMNTEAFF	TGTGCCAGCAGTTCCCCGACAGGGTTAATGAACACTGAAGCTTTCTTT	16	TRBJ1-1	TRBV28	TRBD1	-
CAWSGKTGSYEQYF	TGTGCCTGGAGTGGGAAGACAGGGTCCTACGAGCAGTACTTC	14	TRBJ2-7	TRBV30	TRBD1	-
CAWRREAEAFF	TGTGCCTGGAGGAGAGAGGCTGAAGCTTTCTTT	11	TRBJ1-1	TRBV30	-	few
CASSLGASGRVNEQFF	TGTGCCAGCAGCTTAGGGGCTAGCGGGAGGGTGAATGAGCAGTTCTTC	16	TRBJ2-1	TRBV7-9	TRBD2	few
CASSQGVRGREKLFF	TGTGCCAGCAGCCAAGGGGTCAGGGGGCGGGAAAAACTGTTTTTT	15	TRBJ1-4	TRBV28	TRBD1	few
CASRGIGTGGRQPQHF	TGTGCCAGCAGGGGAATCGGGACAGGGGGCCGTCAGCCCCAGCATTTT	16	TRBJ1-5	TRBV28	TRBD1	-
CASSPTGTSDEQYF	TGTGCCAGCAGCCCCACCGGGACTAGCGACGAGCAGTACTTC	14	TRBJ2-7	TRBV9	TRBD2	-
CSVSVRASTTTGELFF	TGCAGCGTTTCGGTTAGGGCTAGCACCACCACCGGGGAGCTGTTTTTT	16	TRBJ2-2	TRBV29-1	-	-
CASSSTEGNTEAFF	TGTGCCAGCAGCTCGACAGAAGGGAACACTGAAGCTTTCTTT	14	TRBJ1-1	TRBV7-9	-	few
CASSLGGGEKLFF	TGCGCCAGCAGCTTGGGAGGGGGTGAAAAACTGTTTTTT	13	TRBJ1-4	TRBV5-1	-	-
CSVEGAGETQYF	TGCAGCGTTGAAGGGGCAGGAGAGACCCAGTACTTC	12	TRBJ2-5	TRBV29-1	-	few